This T cell receptor beta chain was identified during a study of cytomegalovirus exposure and HLA in healthy donors. Study context: Of the donors genotyped, about 410 in all, 80% to 85% fell in the Caucasian-associated ancestry cluster.

Looked up from germline, CDR1 is SGHDT and CDR2 is YYEEEE. Germline trimming cut 0 bases from V and 0 bases from J; bases unmatched to any gene: 2. The CDR3 contains 16 residues. Vbeta (60) and Jbeta (13) primers were used in the PCR. Using immunoSEQ multiplex PCR, the repertoire was profiled, and TCRdb retains in-frame clones only, with some absent. The data hold approximately 210,000 clones, with over 75% observed a single time. This clone was seen a single time. The sample consisted of PBMCs. The receptor was isolated from a woman aged 45-59 years in good health and CMV-seropositive. The chain uses TRBV5-6 and TRBJ1-2, with 10 bases identical to TRBD1. As DNA, the CDR3 is TGTGCCAGCAGCTTGGCGGACAGGGGGACTAACTATGGCTACACCTTC. Translation gives CASSLADRGTNYGYTF. The whole variable domain, filled in from reference TRBV5-6 and TRBJ1-2, reads DAGVTQSPTHLIKTRGQQVTLRCSPKSGHDTVSWYQQALGQGPQFIFQYYEEEERQRGNFPDRFSGHQFPNYSSELNVNALLLGDSALYLCASSLADRGTNYGYTFGSGTRLTVV.